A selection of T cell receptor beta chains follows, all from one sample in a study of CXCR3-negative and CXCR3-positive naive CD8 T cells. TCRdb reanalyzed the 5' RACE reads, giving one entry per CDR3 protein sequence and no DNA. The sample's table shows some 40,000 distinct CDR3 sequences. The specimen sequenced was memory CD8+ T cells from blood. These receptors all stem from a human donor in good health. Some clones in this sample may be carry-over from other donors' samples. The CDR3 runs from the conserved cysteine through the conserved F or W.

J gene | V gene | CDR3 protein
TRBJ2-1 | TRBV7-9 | CASSPPGNHNEQFF
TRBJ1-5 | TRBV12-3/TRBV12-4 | CASSLTLYSNQPQHF
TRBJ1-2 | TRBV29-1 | CSVELGAGHGYTF
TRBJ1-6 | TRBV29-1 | CSVPAGGRLHF
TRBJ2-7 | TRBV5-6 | CASSDGYEQYF
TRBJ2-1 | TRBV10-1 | CASSVEMTGLNEQFF
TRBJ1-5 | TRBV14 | CASSQPGLNQPQHF
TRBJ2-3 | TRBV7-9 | CASSPRTSGGSTDTQYF
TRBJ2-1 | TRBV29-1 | CSVVEFDEQFF
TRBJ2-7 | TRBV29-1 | CSVSFKEVATYEQYF
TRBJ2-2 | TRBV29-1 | CSGSGHLTGELFF
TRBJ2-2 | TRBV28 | CASSLSGGARDLGELFF